This entry concerns a single TCR beta chain. These data come from a study of blood T cell repertoires in COVID-19. Assay: immunoSEQ multiplex PCR; the TCRdb copy retains only in-frame clones and omits some. The sample contains approximately 170,000 clones, about 80% of which appear only once. Trimming took off 0 bases at V and 0 bases at J, with 7 bases between the two ends. The germline V gene has CDR1 SGHRS and CDR2 YFSETQ. The CDR3 extends over 15 amino acids. Sequencing was performed on PBMCs or T cells enriched from blood (not recorded which). This clonotype originated in a woman aged 70-85 years in a cohort exposed to, infected with or recovered from COVID-19 (not recorded which). The chain combines TRBV5-1 with TRBJ1-5; tentatively, D is TRBD1 (5 bases). CDR3 amino acids: CASSLGQNSNQPQHF. Written as DNA, the CDR3 is TGCGCCAGCAGCTTGGGACAGAATAGCAATCAGCCCCAGCATTTT.